This T cell receptor (beta chain) was identified in a study of blood T cell repertoires in COVID-19. Trimming removed 1 base from V and 6 bases from J, with 15 bases in between. Germline V gene sequence: CDR1 LGHDT, CDR2 YNNKEL (reference sequence). There are 15 residues in the CDR3. In its sample, this clone was seen once. Authors' data handling: Reference gene primer amplification in the assay estimated nucleated cell counts. Sequencing was performed with immunoSEQ multiplex PCR; in TCRdb, only in-frame clones are kept and a portion is missing. V and J calls and clone size come straight from that table; D and trimming were deduced from the DNA. The top ten clones hold just under 45% of a sample with around 42,000 clones, approximately 83% of them seen once.

The chain is built from TRBV3-1 (or the pseudogene TRBV3-2) and TRBJ1-2; D remains unclear. Sequencing was performed on peripheral blood. This clonotype originated in a woman of 80 years or more with acute or convalescent COVID-19. CDR3 amino acids: CASSQVNARSHGYTF. For the CDR3, the DNA is TGTGCCAGCAGCCAAGTCAATGCCAGGTCCCATGGCTACACCTTC.